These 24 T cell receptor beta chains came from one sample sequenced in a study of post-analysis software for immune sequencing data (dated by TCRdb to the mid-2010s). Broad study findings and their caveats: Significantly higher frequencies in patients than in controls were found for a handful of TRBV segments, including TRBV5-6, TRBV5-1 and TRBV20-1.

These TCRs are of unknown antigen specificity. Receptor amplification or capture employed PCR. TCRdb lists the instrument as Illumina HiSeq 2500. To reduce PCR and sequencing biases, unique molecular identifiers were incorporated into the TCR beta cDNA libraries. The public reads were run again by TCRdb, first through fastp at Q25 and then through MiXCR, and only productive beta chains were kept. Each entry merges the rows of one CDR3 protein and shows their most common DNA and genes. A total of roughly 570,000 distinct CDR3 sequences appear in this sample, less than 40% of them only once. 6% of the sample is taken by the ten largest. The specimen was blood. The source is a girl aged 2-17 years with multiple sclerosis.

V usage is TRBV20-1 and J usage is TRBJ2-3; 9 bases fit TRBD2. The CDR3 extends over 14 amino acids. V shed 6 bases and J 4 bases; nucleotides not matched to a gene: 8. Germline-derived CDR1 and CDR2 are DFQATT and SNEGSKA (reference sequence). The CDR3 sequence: CSAGASGDADTQYF. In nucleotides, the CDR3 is TGCAGTGCAGGGGCTAGCGGGGACGCAGATACGCAGTATTTT.

The CDR3 here is CASSYGRTQPPNQPQHF. CDR3 in DNA: TGTGCCAGCAGCTACGGGAGGACACAACCGCCCAATCAGCCCCAGCATTTT. The genes are TRBV6-5 and TRBJ1-5; weak D call: TRBD1 (5 bases). V lost 6 bases and J lost 3, with 21 bases in between. The CDR3 runs 17 residues. Germline assignment: CDR1 MNHEY and CDR2 SVGAGI.

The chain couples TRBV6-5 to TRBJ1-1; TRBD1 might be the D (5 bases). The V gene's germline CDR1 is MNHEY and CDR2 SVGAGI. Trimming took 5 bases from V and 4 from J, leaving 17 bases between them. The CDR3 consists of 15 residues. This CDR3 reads CASSRWAGGGTEAFF. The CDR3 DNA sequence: TGTGCCAGCAGTCGCTGGGCTGGCGGGGGCACTGAAGCTTTCTTT.

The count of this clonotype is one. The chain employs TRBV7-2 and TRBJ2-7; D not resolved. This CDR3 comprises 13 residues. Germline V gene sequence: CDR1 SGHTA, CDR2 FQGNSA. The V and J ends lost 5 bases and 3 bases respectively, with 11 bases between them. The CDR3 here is CASSPSFYYEQYF. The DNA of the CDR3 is TGTGCCAGCAGCCCAAGCTTTTACTACGAGCAGTACTTC.

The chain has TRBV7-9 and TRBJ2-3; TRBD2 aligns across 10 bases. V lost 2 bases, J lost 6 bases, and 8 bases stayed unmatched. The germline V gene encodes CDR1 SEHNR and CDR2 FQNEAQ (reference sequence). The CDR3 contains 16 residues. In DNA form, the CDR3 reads TGTGCCAGCAGCTTACCAGCGGGGGGGCCCCTGGATACGCAGTATTTT. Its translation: CASSLPAGGPLDTQYF.

In nucleotides, the CDR3 is TGTGCCAGCAGTGAAGCCCACCAGACGAACGAAAAACTGTTTTTT. It translates to CASSEAHQTNEKLFF. The rearrangement uses TRBV2 and TRBJ1-4; no clear D. Trimming removed 0 bases from V and 8 bases from J, with 13 bases in between. The CDR3 extends over 15 amino acids. Germline V gene data show CDR1 as SNHLY and CDR2 as FYNNEI.

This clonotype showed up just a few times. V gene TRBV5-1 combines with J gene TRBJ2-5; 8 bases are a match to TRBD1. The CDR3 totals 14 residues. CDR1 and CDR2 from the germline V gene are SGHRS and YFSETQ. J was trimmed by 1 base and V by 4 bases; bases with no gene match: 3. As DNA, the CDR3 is TGCGCCAGCAGCAGGACAGGGCCCCAAGAGACCCAGTACTTC. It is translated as CASSRTGPQETQYF.

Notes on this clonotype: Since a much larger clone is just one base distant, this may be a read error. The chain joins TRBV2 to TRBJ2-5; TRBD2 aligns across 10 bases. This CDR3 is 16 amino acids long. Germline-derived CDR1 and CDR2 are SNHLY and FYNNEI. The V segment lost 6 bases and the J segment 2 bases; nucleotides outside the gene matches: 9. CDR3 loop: CASRASGGKHQETQYF. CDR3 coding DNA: TGTGCCAGCAGGGCTAGCGGGGGCAAACATCAAGAGACCCAGTACTTC. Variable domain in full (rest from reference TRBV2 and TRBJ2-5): EPEVTQTPSHQVTQMGQEVILRCVPISNHLYFYWYRQILGQKVEFLVSFYNNEISEKSEIFDDQFSVERPDGSNFTLKIRSTKLEDSAMYFCASRASGGKHQETQYFGPGTRLLVL.

The CDR3: CASSPDTTSGPMYF. For the CDR3, the DNA is TGTGCCAGCAGCCCCGACACGACTAGCGGGCCCATGTATTTT. The chain carries TRBV7-9 and TRBJ2-3, with 10 nucleotides matching TRBD2. Trimming removed 5 bases from V and 14 bases from J; junction bases left unmatched: 13. Germline V lookup: CDR1 SEHNR, CDR2 FQNEAQ (reference sequence). This CDR3 is 14 amino acids long.

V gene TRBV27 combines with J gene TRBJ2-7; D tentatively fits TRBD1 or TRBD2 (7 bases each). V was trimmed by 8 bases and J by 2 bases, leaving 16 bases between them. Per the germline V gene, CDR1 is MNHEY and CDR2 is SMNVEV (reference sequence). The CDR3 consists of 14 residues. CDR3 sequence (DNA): TGTGCCAGCGGGAGGGACAGATGGACCTACGAGCAGTACTTC. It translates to CASGRDRWTYEQYF.

CDR3 loop: CAISEGGGGDTQYF. The CDR3, as DNA: TGTGCCATCAGTGAAGGCGGGGGGGGGGATACGCAGTATTTT. V gene TRBV10-3 combines with J gene TRBJ2-3; TRBD2 aligns across 9 bases. CDR1 and CDR2 (germline): ENHRY, SYGVKD. V shed 3 bases and J 6 bases; nucleotides not matched to a gene: 4. This CDR3 region has 14 residues.

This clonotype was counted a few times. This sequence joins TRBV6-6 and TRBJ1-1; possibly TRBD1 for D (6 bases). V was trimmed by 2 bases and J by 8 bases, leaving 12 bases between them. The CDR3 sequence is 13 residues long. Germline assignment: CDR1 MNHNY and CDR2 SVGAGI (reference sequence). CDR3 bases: TGTGCCAGCAGTTACAGGGGGGATTTGGAAGCTTTCTTT. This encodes CASSYRGDLEAFF.

CDR3 in amino acids: CASSPQGVQDTQYF. In nucleotides, the CDR3 is TGTGCCAGCTCACCGCAGGGTGTTCAAGATACGCAGTATTTT. V usage is TRBV18 and J usage is TRBJ2-3; tentatively, D is TRBD1 (5 bases). The CDR3 has 14 residues. CDR1 is KGHSH and CDR2 is LQKENI in the germline V gene. Trimming shortened V by 3 bases and J by 5 bases, and 12 bases separated the two germline ends. Variable domain in full (rest from reference TRBV18 and TRBJ2-3): NAGVMQNPRHLVRRRGQEARLRCSPMKGHSHVYWYRQLPEEGLKFMVYLQKENIIDESGMPKERFSAEFPKEGPSILRIQQVVRGDSAAYFCASSPQGVQDTQYFGPGTRLTVL.

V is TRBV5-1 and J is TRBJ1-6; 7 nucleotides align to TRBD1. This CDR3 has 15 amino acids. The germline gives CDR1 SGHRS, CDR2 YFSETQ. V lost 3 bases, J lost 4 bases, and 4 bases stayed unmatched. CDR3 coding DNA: TGCGCCAGCAGCTCGGGACAGCCATATAATTCACCCCTCCACTTT. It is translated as CASSSGQPYNSPLHF.

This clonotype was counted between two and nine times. The CDR3 DNA reads TGTGCCAGCAGTTTCTCAGGGGGCTCGTCGGGCAATCAGCCCCAGCATTTT. Amino acid sequence: CASSFSGGSSGNQPQHF. V gene TRBV28 combines with J gene TRBJ1-5, with TRBD1 identical over 8 bases. Germline loops: CDR1 MDHEN, CDR2 SYDVKM. Germline trimming cut 3 bases from V and 2 bases from J; bases unmatched to any gene: 9. There are 17 residues in the CDR3.

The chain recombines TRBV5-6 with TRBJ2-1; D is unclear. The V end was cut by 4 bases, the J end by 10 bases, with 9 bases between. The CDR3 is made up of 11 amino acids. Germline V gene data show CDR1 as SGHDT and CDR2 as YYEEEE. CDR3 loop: CASSTRTEQFF. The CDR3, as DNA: TGTGCCAGCAGCACGCGGACCGAGCAGTTCTTC.

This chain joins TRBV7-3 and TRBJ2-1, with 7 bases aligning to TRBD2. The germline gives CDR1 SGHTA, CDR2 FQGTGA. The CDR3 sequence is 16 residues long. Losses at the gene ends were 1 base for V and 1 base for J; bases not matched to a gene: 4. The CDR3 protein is CASSLSLAASYNEQFF. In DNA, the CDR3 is TGTGCCAGCAGCTTAAGCCTAGCGGCGTCCTACAATGAGCAGTTCTTC.

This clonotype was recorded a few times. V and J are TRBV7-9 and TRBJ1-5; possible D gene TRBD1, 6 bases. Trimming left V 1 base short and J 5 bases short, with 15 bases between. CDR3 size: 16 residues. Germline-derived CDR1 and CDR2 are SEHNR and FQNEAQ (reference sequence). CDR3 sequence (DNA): TGTGCCAGCAGCTTAGAGTTATCAGGGGAGGATCAGCCCCAGCATTTT. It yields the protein CASSLELSGEDQPQHF. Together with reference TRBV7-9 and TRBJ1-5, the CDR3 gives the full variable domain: DTGVSQNPRHKITKRGQNVTFRCDPISEHNRLYWYRQTLGQGPEFLTYFQNEAQLEKSRLLSDRFSAERPKGSFSTLEIQRTEQGDSAMYLCASSLELSGEDQPQHFGDGTRLSIL.

The CDR3 region is CASDTQGANEKLFF. In DNA, the CDR3 is TGTGCCAGCGACACGCAGGGGGCGAATGAAAAACTGTTTTTT. This rearrangement joins TRBV6-1 to TRBJ1-4; 8 nucleotides agree with TRBD1. There are 14 residues in the CDR3. V lost 8 bases, J lost 5 bases, and 7 bases stayed unmatched. CDR1 is MNHNS, CDR2 SASEGT, per germline.

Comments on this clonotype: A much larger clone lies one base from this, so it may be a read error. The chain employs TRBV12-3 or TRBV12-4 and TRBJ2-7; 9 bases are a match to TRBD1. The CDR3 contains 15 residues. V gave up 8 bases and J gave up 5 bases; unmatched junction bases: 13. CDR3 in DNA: TGTGCCAGCGGAGAGACGGGGACAGGGAACCACGAGCAGTACTTC. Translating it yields CASGETGTGNHEQYF.

In DNA, the CDR3 is TGCAGCGTTGCTCTAGCGGGGAGCCCAAATACGCAGTATTTT. As protein: CSVALAGSPNTQYF. J is TRBJ2-3 and V is TRBV29-1; TRBD2 agrees at 9 bases. The CDR3 sequence is 14 residues long. CDR1 SQVTM and CDR2 ANQGSEA come from the germline V gene. The junction had 9 bases not matched to a gene; V was cut back by 4 bases and J by 7 bases.

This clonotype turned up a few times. The DNA for the CDR3 is TGTGCCAGCAATAGAGTAGCGGGGGGGTCCTACAATGAGCAGTTCTTC. Protein product: CASNRVAGGSYNEQFF. The rearrangement joins TRBV27 to TRBJ2-1; TRBD2 agrees at 11 bases. CDR1 and CDR2 (germline): MNHEY, SMNVEV (reference sequence). The CDR3 extends over 16 amino acids. After removal of 7 bases from V and 1 base from J, the junction contained 6 bases not matched to a gene.

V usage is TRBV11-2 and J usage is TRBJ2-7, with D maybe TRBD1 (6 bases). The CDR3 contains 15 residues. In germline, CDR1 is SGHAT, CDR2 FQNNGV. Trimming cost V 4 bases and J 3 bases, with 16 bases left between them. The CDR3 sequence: CASSSLKRDIYEQYF. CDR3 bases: TGTGCCAGCAGCTCCTTAAAACGGGACATCTACGAGCAGTACTTC.

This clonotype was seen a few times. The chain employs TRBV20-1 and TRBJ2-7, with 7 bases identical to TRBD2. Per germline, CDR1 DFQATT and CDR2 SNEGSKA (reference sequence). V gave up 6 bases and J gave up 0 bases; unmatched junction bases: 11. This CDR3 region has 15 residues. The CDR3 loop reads CSATLGLAGSYEQYF. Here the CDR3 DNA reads TGCAGTGCAACCCTGGGCTTAGCGGGCTCCTACGAGCAGTACTTC.